The 22 T cell receptor beta chains presented below share a single source sample, sequenced in a study of T cells in Graves' hyperthyroidism and ophthalmopathy. RNA transcripts were the template for amplifying TCR beta CDR3 regions. A set of HTBI primers served as the primers for a first-round RT-PCR of the TCR CDR3. TCRdb redid the calling of the multiplex PCR reads with MiXCR, one entry per CDR3 protein. The sample lists about half a million distinct CDR3 sequences, 15% to 20% seen once, with roughly 47% in the top ten. Sequenced: blood. The receptors were sampled from a man aged 40-49 years with Graves' ophthalmopathy.

The J gene is TRBJ2-2, the V gene TRBV24-1; D gene unclear. Germline loops: CDR1 KGHDR, CDR2 SFDVKD. The CDR3 has 15 amino acids. With 2 bases removed from V and 4 bases from J, the gap between germline ends came to 10 bases. CDR3 protein: CATSDSTYSTGELFF. CDR3 DNA sequence: TGTGCCACCAGTGATTCAACCTATTCCACCGGGGAGCTGTTTTTT.

In this sample, this clonotype turned up many times. The chain uses TRBV3-1 and TRBJ1-2; 8 bases are a match to TRBD1. This CDR3 spans 15 amino acids. Germline trimming cut 1 base from V and 6 bases from J; bases unmatched to any gene: 7. The germline gives CDR1 LGHDT, CDR2 YNNKEL (reference sequence). The DNA for the CDR3 is TGTGCCAGCAGCCAAGGCCAGGGACAGGCGAATGGCTACACCTTC. Translated, it gives CASSQGQGQANGYTF.

The V call is TRBV10-3, the J call TRBJ1-4; D is perhaps TRBD1 (6 bases). The CDR3 has 14 amino acids. V shed 11 bases and J shed 7 bases, with 20 bases lying between them. Germline V gene sequence: CDR1 ENHRY, CDR2 SYGVKD. The CDR3, as DNA: TGTGCCTCCTGGGGGGGCGCGGGCGGTGAAAAACTGTTTTTT. Translated: CASWGGAGGEKLFF.

This clonotype was recorded once. The chain carries TRBV10-2 and TRBJ1-1; D is unresolved. CDR3 length: 15 amino acids. Trimming removed 2 bases from V and 1 base from J, with 11 bases in between. Germline V gene sequence: CDR1 WSHSY, CDR2 SAAADI. In DNA form, the CDR3 reads TGCGCCAGCAGTGAGATGACCCGGGGGAACACTGAAGCTTTCTTT. Its protein is CASSEMTRGNTEAFF.

Only a few counts were recorded for this clonotype. The V and J genes are TRBV3-1 and TRBJ2-3; 15 nucleotides align to TRBD2. This CDR3 has 17 amino acids. The germline CDR1 and CDR2 sequences are LGHDT and YNNKEL (reference sequence). V dropped 4 bases and J dropped 3; count of bases not matched to a gene: 5. CDR3 coding DNA: TGTGCCAGCAGCCGGACTAGCGGGAGGGGAAAAACAGATACGCAGTATTTT. It translates to CASSRTSGRGKTDTQYF.

Only a few counts were recorded for this clonotype. The chain uses TRBV20-1 and TRBJ2-1; D unresolved. The V gene lost 5 bases and the J gene lost 0 bases, with 11 bases spanning the gap. CDR1 DFQATT and CDR2 SNEGSKA come from the germline V gene (reference sequence). The CDR3 is 14 amino acids. CDR3 in DNA: TGCAGTGCTCAGCTCTTCAGCTCCTACAATGAGCAGTTCTTC. This gives the protein CSAQLFSSYNEQFF.

This chain joins TRBV18 and TRBJ1-3; 9 bases line up with TRBD1. The CDR3 loop spans 18 amino acids. Germline V gene lookup returns CDR1 KGHSH and CDR2 LQKENI. After removal of 3 bases from V and 3 bases from J, the junction contained 12 bases not matched to a gene. CDR3 sequence: CASSPSGTGQGFGNTIYF. DNA of the CDR3: TGTGCCAGCTCACCCTCTGGGACGGGACAGGGTTTTGGAAACACCATATATTTT.

The J gene is TRBJ2-3, the V gene TRBV5-1; the match to TRBD2 covers 10 bases. J was trimmed by 1 base and V by 2 bases; bases with no gene match: 4. Germline V lookup: CDR1 SGHRS, CDR2 YFSETQ. The CDR3 contains 16 residues. CDR3 DNA: TGCGCCAGCAGCTTAAGCGGGGGGGCGCGCACAGATACGCAGTATTTT. Translating it yields CASSLSGGARTDTQYF.

This clonotype was found many times. The CDR3 region is CASSPQTGVAFF. CDR3 coding DNA: TGTGCCAGCTCACCCCAGACAGGGGTAGCTTTCTTT. The chain joins TRBV18 to TRBJ1-1; TRBD1 agrees at 8 bases. Germline V CDR1 and CDR2: KGHSH, LQKENI. This CDR3 spans 12 amino acids. Losses at the gene ends were 3 bases for V and 10 bases for J; bases not matched to a gene: 4.

The rearrangement joins TRBV10-3 to TRBJ2-1, with 10 bases that match TRBD2. The CDR3 contains 16 residues. CDR1 and CDR2 (germline): ENHRY, SYGVKD. Trimming removed 3 bases from V and 2 bases from J; junction bases left unmatched: 4. The CDR3 DNA is TGTGCCATCAGTGATCGGACTAGCGGTGCCTACAATGAGCAGTTCTTC. Translated, it gives CAISDRTSGAYNEQFF.

This clonotype was seen many times. V gene TRBV6-2 or TRBV6-3 combines with J gene TRBJ2-7; D is unresolved. V was cut by 2 bases and J by 3 bases, with 14 bases left in between. Germline-derived CDR1 and CDR2 are MNHEY and SVGEGT. The CDR3 runs to 15 residues. The CDR3 coding sequence is TGTGCCAGCAGTTACGGTGGAAGTAGGGACTACGAGCAGTACTTC. Translation gives CASSYGGSRDYEQYF.

This clonotype was counted between two and nine times. The gene calls are TRBV20-1 and TRBJ1-5; no clear D gene. V lost 0 bases, J lost 7 bases, and 10 bases lay in between. CDR3 size: 13 residues. Germline CDR1 is DFQATT and CDR2 is SNEGSKA (reference sequence). The CDR3 is CSARDPGGQPQHF. The CDR3 nucleotides read TGCAGTGCTAGAGATCCAGGTGGCCAGCCCCAGCATTTT.

Here the CDR3 reads CASSGSGAGEQFF. DNA of the CDR3: TGTGCCAGCAGCGGCAGTGGGGCAGGGGAGCAGTTCTTC. V gene TRBV9 combines with J gene TRBJ2-1, with a tentative D call TRBD1 (5 bases). The germline V and J ends were trimmed by 3 bases and 10 bases, with 14 bases remaining between them. Germline values: CDR1 SGDLS, CDR2 YYNGEE. The CDR3 is 13 residues long.

V and J are TRBV29-1 and TRBJ2-5; no clear D gene. The germline V and J ends were trimmed by 3 bases and 2 bases, with 10 bases remaining between them. This CDR3 comprises 13 residues. Per germline, CDR1 SQVTM and CDR2 ANQGSEA. The CDR3 loop reads CSVENTGQETQYF. DNA for the CDR3: TGCAGCGTTGAGAACACTGGACAAGAGACCCAGTACTTC.

This clonotype occurred a few times. This chain links TRBV6-5 with TRBJ2-7; D perhaps matches TRBD1 (6 bases). The CDR3 is 15 residues long. The germline V and J ends were trimmed by 0 bases and 2 bases, with 11 bases remaining between them. CDR1 MNHEY and CDR2 SVGAGI come from the germline V gene. The CDR3 sequence: CASSYSGTLAYEQYF. As DNA, the CDR3 is TGTGCCAGCAGTTACTCCGGGACACTAGCCTACGAGCAGTACTTC.

This clonotype was observed many times. This sequence joins TRBV28 and TRBJ2-7; D unclear. CDR3 length equals 14 residues. Germline assignment: CDR1 MDHEN and CDR2 SYDVKM. V lost 2 bases and J 6 bases, leaving 14 bases between the germline ends. The CDR3 nucleotides read TGTGCCAGCAGTTTACCCAGCCGTGTCCGCGAGCAGTACTTC. As protein: CASSLPSRVREQYF.

This clonotype was picked up one time. A much larger clone differs by one base, so this may be a read error. This sequence joins TRBV6-1 and TRBJ2-7; 10 nucleotides align to TRBD2. The CDR3 covers 14 residues. CDR1 is MNHNS and CDR2 is SASEGT in the germline V gene. CDR3 coding DNA: TGTGCCAGCAGAAAAGCGGGAGGGCCCCACGAGCGGTACTTC. It translates to CASRKAGGPHERYF.

Only a few counts were recorded for this clonotype. The chain combines TRBV5-5 with TRBJ1-2; D unclear. V was pared by 3 bases and J by 4 bases, with 22 bases between. Germline assignment: CDR1 SGHKS and CDR2 YYEKEE (reference sequence). There are 17 residues in the CDR3. The DNA for the CDR3 is TGTGCCAGCAGCTCGGGAAGAGGACCGGAGCAAATCTATGGCTACACCTTC. Its protein is CASSSGRGPEQIYGYTF. Looking up the rest from reference TRBV5-5 and TRBJ1-2 gives the full variable domain: DAGVTQSPTHLIKTRGQQVTLRCSPISGHKSVSWYQQVLGQGPQFIFQYYEKEERGRGNFPDRFSARQFPNYSSELNVNALLLGDSALYLCASSSGRGPEQIYGYTFGSGTRLTVV.

In regard to this clonotype: Possible read error: a much larger clone is one base away. The chain carries TRBV5-1 and TRBJ2-7; D is unresolved. Germline V gives CDR1 SGHRS, CDR2 YFSETQ. V lost 7 bases, J lost 5 bases, and 16 bases lay in between. The CDR3 consists of 13 residues. CDR3 amino acids: CASARCPENEQYF. In DNA, the CDR3 is TGCGCCAGCGCCCGGTGCCCTGAAAACGAGCAGTACTTC.

V is TRBV7-3 and J is TRBJ1-2, with D maybe TRBD1 (5 bases). Germline V gives CDR1 SGHTA, CDR2 FQGTGA. CDR3 length: 14 amino acids. Trimming stripped 5 bases from V and 4 bases from J, with 14 bases between. CDR3 region: CASSPGDGRYGYTF. In DNA, the CDR3 is TGTGCCAGCAGCCCCGGGGACGGCCGCTATGGCTACACCTTC.

The rearrangement links TRBV4-2 to TRBJ2-7; TRBD2 matches 14 bases. CDR3 size: 17 residues. The J segment lost 0 bases and the V segment lost 1 base, leaving 2 bases of the junction unmatched. Germline V lookup: CDR1 LGHNA, CDR2 YNFKEQ. The chain's CDR3 is CASSQAGTSGSSYEQYF. The CDR3 DNA reads TGTGCCAGCAGCCAAGCCGGGACTAGCGGGAGCTCCTACGAGCAGTACTTC.

This clonotype was seen a handful of times. The chain carries TRBV20-1 and TRBJ2-5, with 12 bases lining up with TRBD2. This CDR3 has 14 amino acids. Trimming cost V 6 bases and J 6 bases; bases outside gene matches: 8. The germline gives CDR1 DFQATT, CDR2 SNEGSKA (reference sequence). The CDR3 DNA reads as TGCAGTGCGCCCCCTAGCGGGGGGGGGAAGACCCAGTACTTC. Residues: CSAPPSGGGKTQYF.